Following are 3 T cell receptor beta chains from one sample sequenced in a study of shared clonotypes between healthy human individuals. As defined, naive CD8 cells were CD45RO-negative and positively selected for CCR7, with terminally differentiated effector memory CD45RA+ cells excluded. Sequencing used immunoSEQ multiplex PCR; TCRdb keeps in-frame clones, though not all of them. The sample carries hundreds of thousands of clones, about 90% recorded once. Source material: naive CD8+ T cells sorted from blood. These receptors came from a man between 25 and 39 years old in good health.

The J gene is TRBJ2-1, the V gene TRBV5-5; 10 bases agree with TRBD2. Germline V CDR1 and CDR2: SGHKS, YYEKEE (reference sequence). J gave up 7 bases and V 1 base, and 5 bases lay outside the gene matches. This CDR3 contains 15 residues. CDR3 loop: CASSLYLAGDNEQFF. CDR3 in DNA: TGTGCCAGCAGCTTGTACCTAGCGGGAGATAATGAGCAGTTCTTC. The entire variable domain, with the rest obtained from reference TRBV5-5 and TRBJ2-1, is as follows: DAGVTQSPTHLIKTRGQQVTLRCSPISGHKSVSWYQQVLGQGPQFIFQYYEKEERGRGNFPDRFSARQFPNYSSELNVNALLLGDSALYLCASSLYLAGDNEQFFGPGTRLTVL.

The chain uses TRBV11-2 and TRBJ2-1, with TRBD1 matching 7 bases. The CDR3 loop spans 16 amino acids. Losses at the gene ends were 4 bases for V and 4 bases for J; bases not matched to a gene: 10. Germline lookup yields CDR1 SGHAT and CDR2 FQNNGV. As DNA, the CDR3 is TGTGCCAGCAGCTCCTCCCGGGACAGAGTATACAATGAGCAGTTCTTC. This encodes CASSSSRDRVYNEQFF.

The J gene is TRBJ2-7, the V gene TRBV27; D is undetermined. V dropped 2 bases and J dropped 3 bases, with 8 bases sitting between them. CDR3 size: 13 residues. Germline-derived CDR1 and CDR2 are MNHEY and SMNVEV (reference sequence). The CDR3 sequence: CASSLKAYYEQYF. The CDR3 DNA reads TGTGCCAGCAGTTTAAAGGCCTACTACGAGCAGTACTTC.